This T cell receptor (beta chain) was sequenced for a study of blood T cell repertoires in COVID-19. Study details: Sites across the United States, Italy and Spain contributed samples from acute and convalescent COVID-19. In each case, the material was cDNA or gDNA derived from T cells, B-cell-depleted T cells, or PBMCs.

This CDR3 region has 11 residues. The germline gives CDR1 KGHSH, CDR2 LQKENI. V lost 5 bases and J 3 bases, leaving 5 bases between the germline ends. Authors' methods: Estimation of nucleated cell counts was performed using reference gene primer amplification. The data were produced by immunoSEQ multiplex PCR, yet TCRdb's version contains in-frame clones alone and is incomplete. The DNA was the basis for D and trimming; V, J and clone size are from that table. Of about 120,000 clones detected, 65% to 80% appear once; the ten largest clones hold around 6.6%. Material: peripheral blood. This rearrangement joins TRBV18 to TRBJ2-7; TRBD2 is a possible D gene (5 bases). This receptor was taken from a man aged 65 to 85 with acute or convalescent COVID-19. This CDR3 is CASSGLYEQYF. The DNA for the CDR3 is TGTGCCAGCTCAGGACTCTACGAGCAGTACTTC.